This T cell receptor beta chain was captured in a study of blood T cell repertoires in COVID-19. About the study: COVID-19 samples collected from the United States, Italy and Spain covered acute and convalescent phases.

Sequencing used immunoSEQ multiplex PCR; TCRdb keeps in-frame clones, though not all of them. The table has 250,000 or so clones, 83% seen once. CDR3 size: 15 residues. Germline CDR1 reads MNHEY; CDR2 reads SMNVEV (reference sequence). V trimming: 6 bases; J trimming: 3 bases; junction bases outside the gene matches: 5. Within the 2 weeks before study entry, each person in the exposed group met a COVID-19 case. This chain uses TRBV27 with TRBJ2-1, with TRBD2 identical over 10 bases. Input material: PBMCs or T cells enriched from blood (not recorded which). The TCR originated in a woman aged 40 to 50 who had been exposed to COVID-19. The CDR3 spells CASRTRLAGYNEQFF. Written as DNA, the CDR3 is TGTGCCAGCAGGACAAGACTAGCGGGCTACAATGAGCAGTTCTTC.